This T cell receptor (beta chain) was sequenced for a study of response to subunit inactivated influenza vaccine. The CDR3 consists of 16 residues. In germline, CDR1 is SGHRS, CDR2 YFSETQ. V lost 3 bases, J lost 6 bases, and 8 bases stayed unmatched. Overall study results and limits: Researchers suggested that each seasonal influenza vaccination recruits few new T cells.

This clonotype was found a few times. Its target is unknown. A single record per CDR3 protein comes from TCRdb applying MiXCR to the RT-PCR reads. The sample lists hundreds of thousands of distinct CDR3 sequences, around 25% occurring once. The chain carries TRBV5-1 and TRBJ2-1; TRBD1 matches at 11 bases. The material was CD4+ T cells sorted from PBMCs, obtained 4 to 6 days after vaccination. The TCR comes from a man aged 50 to 59 who received an inactivated influenza vaccine. CDR3 sequence reads: CASSWPGQGAGNEQFF. The CDR3 bases are TGCGCCAGCAGCTGGCCCGGACAGGGGGCCGGCAATGAGCAGTTCTTC.